The 26 T cell receptor beta chains below come from one sample, sequenced in a study of T-cell reconstitution after alpha-beta-depleted transplantation in children. The TCRbeta library was prepared with unique molecular identifiers. TCRdb independently ran MiXCR on the PCR reads; one entry per CDR3 protein. Seen here are roughly 16,000 distinct CDR3 sequences, 9.5% to 15% observed once, and the top ten hold around 71%. Sample: PBMCs, mostly from graft donor cells, taken 180 days after TCRalphabeta/CD19-depleted stem cell transplant. Receptors were obtained from a boy younger than two who had a stem cell transplant for Wiskott-Aldrich syndrome, so the T cells may come from the graft donor.

This clonotype has a count of ten or more. The rearrangement links TRBV12-3 or TRBV12-4 to TRBJ2-1; tentatively, D is TRBD1 (6 bases). Trimming shortened V by 1 base and J by 2 bases, and 9 bases separated the two germline ends. The CDR3 spans 15 residues. The CDR3 sequence: CASSLGDITYNEQFF. The CDR3 bases are TGTGCCAGCAGTTTAGGGGACATTACCTACAATGAGCAGTTCTTC.

This clonotype was counted many times. The V gene is TRBV7-6, the J gene TRBJ2-5, with D possibly being TRBD1 or TRBD2 (5 bases each). Trimming cost V 2 bases and J 9 bases, with 19 bases left between them. The CDR3 is 15 residues long. CDR1 is SGHVS, CDR2 FNYEAQ, per germline. CDR3 in DNA: TGTGCCAGCAGCTTAAACCGGGACGCCGCAGTGGCCCAGTACTTC. Translated: CASSLNRDAAVAQYF.

This clonotype appeared many times. The CDR3 reads CASALTQGLAGQETQYF. The DNA for the CDR3 is TGTGCCAGCGCTCTCACCCAAGGACTAGCGGGACAAGAGACCCAGTACTTC. The V and J genes are TRBV25-1 and TRBJ2-5; TRBD2 aligns across 12 bases. Looked up from germline, CDR1 is MGHDK and CDR2 is SYGVNS. There are 17 residues in the CDR3. V was pared by 8 bases and J by 2 bases, with 12 bases of the junction left unmatched.

The V gene is TRBV6-2 or TRBV6-3, the J gene TRBJ1-1; D might be TRBD1 (6 bases). The CDR3 has 13 amino acids. V lost 10 bases to trimming and J lost 1 base, with 13 bases between them. The germline CDR1 and CDR2 sequences are MNHEY and SVGEGT. In DNA, the CDR3 is TGTGCCACCAGGGGTCCCCCGAACACTGAAGCTTTCTTT. Translation gives CATRGPPNTEAFF.

With regard to this clonotype: With a much larger clone just one base away, this may be a read error. The chain recombines TRBV28 with TRBJ2-4; 9 bases agree with TRBD1. V was clipped by 6 bases and J by 2 bases; unmatched bases: 17. The germline V gene has CDR1 MDHEN and CDR2 SYDVKM. The CDR3 is 19 residues long. The CDR3 nucleotides are TGTGCCAGCAGCGATACCGGGACAGGGACGGACCGGACCAAAAACATTCAGTACTTC. Translated: CASSDTGTGTDRTKNIQYF.

This clonotype was counted a few times. The gene calls are TRBV3-1 and TRBJ2-4; 7 nucleotides line up with TRBD1. Germline-derived CDR1 and CDR2 are LGHDT and YNNKEL (reference sequence). The CDR3 spans 16 residues. The ends lost 0 bases at V and 8 bases at J; junction bases unmatched: 10. CDR3 sequence: CASSQEGRGNRDIQYF. The DNA of the CDR3 is TGTGCCAGCAGCCAAGAGGGCAGGGGGAATAGGGACATTCAGTACTTC.

The V gene is TRBV15, the J gene TRBJ2-7; perhaps D is TRBD1 or TRBD2 (5 bases each). Trimming removed 0 bases from V and 6 bases from J, with 15 bases in between. From germline, CDR1 is LNHNV and CDR2 YYDKDF (reference sequence). This CDR3 has 15 residues. The CDR3 region is CATSRDRIGTGEQYF. The CDR3, as DNA: TGTGCCACCAGCAGAGATCGTATAGGGACGGGCGAGCAGTACTTC.

As DNA, the CDR3 is TGTGCCAGCAGACGATGGCGTGCAGATACGCAGTATTTT. This codes for CASRRWRADTQYF. The chain uses TRBV27 and TRBJ2-3, with D uncertain. The germline CDR1 and CDR2 sequences are MNHEY and SMNVEV (reference sequence). V lost 6 bases, J lost 4 bases, and 11 bases lay in between. The CDR3 is made up of 13 amino acids.

V usage is TRBV2 and J usage is TRBJ2-1, with a weak D call TRBD1 (6 bases). Germline values: CDR1 SNHLY, CDR2 FYNNEI. This CDR3 is built from 15 residues. V shed 5 bases and J shed 0 bases, with 11 bases lying between them. CDR3 residues: CASSFGTPSYNEQFF. The CDR3 DNA is TGTGCCAGCAGTTTTGGGACACCCTCCTACAATGAGCAGTTCTTC.

This clonotype was seen more than once but under ten times. The chain employs TRBV2 and TRBJ2-7; TRBD1 might be the D (5 bases). V lost 4 bases and J lost 7, with 14 bases in between. The CDR3 loop spans 13 amino acids. The germline V gene encodes CDR1 SNHLY and CDR2 FYNNEI. The DNA for the CDR3 is TGTGCCAGCAGTGTGGGTCTTGGGGCGGAGCAGTACTTC. Protein: CASSVGLGAEQYF.

There are many counts of this clonotype. J is TRBJ2-5 and V is TRBV18; 7 bases are shared with TRBD2. Germline V gene lookup returns CDR1 KGHSH and CDR2 LQKENI. V shed 1 base, J shed 3 bases, and the junction held 11 bases outside the gene matches. This CDR3 has 17 amino acids. This chain's CDR3 is CASSPLSTSHRKETQYF. CDR3 DNA: TGTGCCAGCTCACCACTATCGACTAGCCACCGGAAAGAGACCCAGTACTTC.

At least ten counts were recorded for this clonotype. The chain carries TRBV7-6 and TRBJ2-2, with D possibly being TRBD1 (5 bases). The CDR3 covers 14 residues. The germline gives CDR1 SGHVS, CDR2 FNYEAQ. Trimming removed 5 bases at V and 2 bases at J, with 9 bases between. CDR3 residues: CASSPTGNTGELFF. The CDR3 region has the DNA TGTGCCAGCAGCCCCACAGGAAACACCGGGGAGCTGTTTTTT.

The chain combines TRBV19 with TRBJ2-5, with 10 bases fitting TRBD1. Germline-derived CDR1 and CDR2 are LNHDA and SQIVND (reference sequence). Unmatched junction bases numbered 4, after V lost 4 bases and J lost 5 bases. CDR3 size: 14 residues. The CDR3 nucleotides read TGTGCCAGTAGTACGACAGGGGGCGAGGAGACCCAGTACTTC. Protein: CASSTTGGEETQYF.

This clonotype has more than one count but fewer than ten. This sequence joins TRBV7-8 and TRBJ2-1; D uncertain. The CDR3 covers 16 residues. Trimming removed 5 bases at V and 1 base at J, with 15 bases between. Germline CDR1 SGHVS, CDR2 FQNEAQ. The CDR3 sequence: CASSTVFRLSYNEQFF. In DNA, the CDR3 is TGTGCCAGCAGCACCGTATTTAGGCTTTCCTACAATGAGCAGTTCTTC. Using reference TRBV7-8 and TRBJ2-1 for the parts outside the CDR3, the full variable domain is GAGVSQSPRYKVAKRGQDVALRCDPISGHVSLFWYQQALGQGPEFLTYFQNEAQLDKSGLPSDRFFAERPEGSVSTLKIQRTQQEDSAVYLCASSTVFRLSYNEQFFGPGTRLTVL.

The chain uses TRBV7-6 and TRBJ2-7; TRBD2 aligns across 7 bases. V lost 5 bases to trimming and J lost 4 bases; unmatched junction nucleotides: 5. CDR3 size: 13 residues. Germline V lookup: CDR1 SGHVS, CDR2 FNYEAQ. The CDR3 bases are TGTGCCAGCAGCCACGGGGGGTGGTACGAGCAGTACTTC. It encodes CASSHGGWYEQYF.

Notes on this clonotype: A much larger clone is a single base away; this may be a read error. V usage is TRBV12-3 or TRBV12-4 and J usage is TRBJ2-2; unclear D gene. The CDR3 has 11 residues. V lost 4 bases to trimming and J lost 7 bases, with 4 bases between them. Written as DNA, the CDR3 is TGTGCCAGCAGTTACCACGGGGAGCTGTTTTTT. This sequence encodes CASSYHGELFF.

There are many counts of this clonotype. The rearrangement joins TRBV11-2 to TRBJ1-6, with unresolved D. V was clipped by 4 bases and J by 7 bases, with 8 bases between them. CDR1 is SGHAT and CDR2 is FQNNGV in the germline V gene. The CDR3 spans 13 residues. This chain's CDR3 is CASSSHANSPLHF. CDR3 in DNA: TGTGCCAGCAGCTCCCATGCGAATTCACCCCTCCACTTT.

Regarding this clonotype: Relative to the germline gene, one junction end is altered; a read error may explain this. The chain combines TRBV5-1 with TRBJ1-4, with a possible D match to TRBD1 (6 bases). Looked up from germline, CDR1 is SGHRS and CDR2 is YFSETQ. The CDR3 is 16 amino acids. As DNA, the CDR3 is TGCGCCAGCAGCTTGGCCGGTAACAGGGTATATGAAAAACTGTTTTTC. It yields the protein CASSLAGNRVYEKLFF.

This clonotype occurred many times. The rearrangement joins TRBV3-1 to TRBJ2-3; TRBD2 matches 7 bases. The CDR3 covers 15 residues. V gave up 4 bases and J gave up 0 bases; unmatched junction bases: 4. The germline V gene encodes CDR1 LGHDT and CDR2 YNNKEL (reference sequence). CDR3 sequence (DNA): TGTGCCAGCAGCCGTAGCGGGTCTAGCACAGATACGCAGTATTTT. This codes for CASSRSGSSTDTQYF.

This clonotype was seen ten or more times. V usage is TRBV28 and J usage is TRBJ1-2, with D unclear. Trimming shortened V by 8 bases and J by 4 bases, and 8 bases separated the two germline ends. CDR3 length: 11 residues. Germline assignment: CDR1 MDHEN and CDR2 SYDVKM. The chain's CDR3 is CASGHSYGYTF. The CDR3 coding sequence is TGTGCCAGCGGGCATTCCTATGGCTACACCTTC.

This clonotype was picked up many times. The genes are TRBV7-9 and TRBJ1-5; D call uncertain. CDR1 and CDR2 (germline): SEHNR, FQNEAQ (reference sequence). This CDR3 is 16 amino acids long. Trimming stripped 1 base from V and 4 bases from J, with 14 bases between. The CDR3 DNA follows: TGTGCCAGCAGCTTAGTTGTGGGTGTAGCAAATCAGCCCCAGCATTTT. Translated: CASSLVVGVANQPQHF.

The sample holds many counts of this clonotype. The gene calls are TRBV20-1 and TRBJ2-5; possible D gene TRBD1, 5 bases. CDR3 length equals 12 residues. Between the trimmed V and J ends, which lost 5 bases and 5 bases, there was a span of 12 bases. The V gene's germline CDR1 is DFQATT and CDR2 SNEGSKA (reference sequence). The CDR3 sequence: CSAATDFETQYF. For the CDR3, the DNA is TGCAGTGCTGCGACAGACTTCGAGACCCAGTACTTC.

This chain uses TRBV7-9 with TRBJ2-7; D gene uncertain. Trimming took off 1 base at V and 6 bases at J, with 7 bases between the two ends. CDR1 is SEHNR, CDR2 FQNEAQ, per germline (reference sequence). CDR3 length: 12 residues. CDR3 sequence reads: CASSLVTGEQYF. The CDR3, as DNA: TGTGCCAGCAGCTTAGTGACGGGCGAGCAGTACTTC.

J is TRBJ2-7 and V is TRBV6-2 or TRBV6-3; 11 bases agree with TRBD2. Per germline, CDR1 MNHEY and CDR2 SVGEGT. The CDR3 is 15 amino acids. V shed 6 bases and J 7 bases; nucleotides not matched to a gene: 11. The CDR3 bases are TGTGCCAGCAGGCTACTAGCGGGAGCGACCCGGGAGCAGTACTTC. Its protein is CASRLLAGATREQYF.

This clonotype was detected only a few times. The chain is built from TRBV3-1 and TRBJ2-5; 9 bases match TRBD2. The CDR3 is 18 residues long. V shed 0 bases, J shed 5 bases, and the junction held 13 bases outside the gene matches. Per germline, CDR1 LGHDT and CDR2 YNNKEL (reference sequence). CDR3 residues: CASSQEGRGGRASETQYF. DNA of the CDR3: TGTGCCAGCAGCCAAGAGGGAAGGGGCGGGAGGGCCTCGGAGACCCAGTACTTC.

This clonotype showed up just a few times. This sequence joins TRBV6-5 and TRBJ2-1; 9 bases fit TRBD2. V lost 3 bases and J lost 8; bases outside the gene matches: 8. The germline V gene encodes CDR1 MNHEY and CDR2 SVGAGI. The CDR3 contains 15 residues. CDR3 sequence (DNA): TGTGCCAGCAGTTATCGGGTAGCGGGAGCTTATGAGCAGTTCTTC. It encodes CASSYRVAGAYEQFF.